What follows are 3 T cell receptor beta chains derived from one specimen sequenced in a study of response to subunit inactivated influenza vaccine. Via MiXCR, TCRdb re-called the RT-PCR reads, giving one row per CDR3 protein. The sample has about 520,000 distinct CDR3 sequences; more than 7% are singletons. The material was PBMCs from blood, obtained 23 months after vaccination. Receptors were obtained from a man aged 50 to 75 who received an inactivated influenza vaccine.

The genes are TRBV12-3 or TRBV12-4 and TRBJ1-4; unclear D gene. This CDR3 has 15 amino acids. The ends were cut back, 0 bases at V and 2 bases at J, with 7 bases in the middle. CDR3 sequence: CASSLAVGTNEKLFF. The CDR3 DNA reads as TGTGCCAGCAGTTTAGCTGTAGGGACTAATGAAAAACTGTTTTTT.

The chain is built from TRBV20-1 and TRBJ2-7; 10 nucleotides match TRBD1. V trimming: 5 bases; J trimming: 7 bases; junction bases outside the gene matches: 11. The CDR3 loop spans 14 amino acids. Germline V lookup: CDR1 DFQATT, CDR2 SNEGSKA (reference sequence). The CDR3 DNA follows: TGCAGTGCTGCCTCGACAGGGGGCTCGAGGGAGCAGTACTTC. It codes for CSAASTGGSREQYF.

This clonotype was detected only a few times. The CDR3 DNA reads TGTGCCAGCAGTCTCCGGGACGGGTACGAGACCCAGTACTTC. This gives the protein CASSLRDGYETQYF. V and J are TRBV12-3 or TRBV12-4 and TRBJ2-5; D may be TRBD1 or TRBD2 (5 bases each). This CDR3 comprises 14 residues. The V end lost 5 bases, the J end lost 5 bases, and 15 bases lay between the germline ends.